This T cell receptor beta chain was recorded in a study of shared clonotypes between healthy human individuals. Whole-study findings and limits: Collection of samples was limited to blood; tissue repertoires likely differ.

The CDR3 totals 16 residues. The V gene's germline CDR1 is SNHLY and CDR2 FYNNEI. The assay was immunoSEQ multiplex PCR, and TCRdb's table has in-frame clones only and misses some. The table has about 1.1 million clones, 75% to 85% seen once. With respect to this clone: The antigen is not known. One junction end does not reproduce the germline sequence, and a read error may be involved.

The chain has TRBV2 and TRBJ2-2; 10 bases map to TRBD2. The specimen sequenced was memory CD4+ T cells from PBMCs. Noted subset: CD45RA-negative fraction. The source of this sequence is a man aged 18 to 29 in good health. Some clones in this sample may be carry-over from other donors' samples. This chain's CDR3 is CASSKAGGTNTGELFF. The CDR3 DNA is TGTGCCAGCAGTAAAGCGGGGGGGACGAACACCGGGGAGCTGTTTTTT.